Presented here are 25 T cell receptor beta chains from one specimen sequenced in a study of control samples from healthy donors and cancer patients. TCRdb's table, derived via immunoSEQ multiplex PCR, lists solely in-frame clones and lacks some. The sample has about 96,000 clones; 90% to 95% are singletons. The sequenced sample consisted of blood. The receptors originated from a man younger than 30 in good health.

The CDR3: CASRLGGNSPLHF. In DNA form, the CDR3 reads TGTGCCAGCAGACTAGGAGGAAATTCACCCCTCCACTTT. The rearrangement links TRBV7-9 to TRBJ1-6; D remains unclear. The CDR3 covers 13 residues. V lost 6 bases to trimming and J lost 7 bases, with 10 bases between them. CDR1 and CDR2 from the germline V gene are SEHNR and FQNEAQ (reference sequence).

The rearrangement joins TRBV10-3 to TRBJ2-4, with D perhaps given as TRBD1 or TRBD2 (7 bases each). V was clipped by 0 bases and J by 8 bases, with 11 bases between them. The CDR3 has 14 amino acids. CDR1 is ENHRY, CDR2 SYGVKD, per germline. CDR3 sequence: CAISESAGGDIQYF. The CDR3 DNA sequence: TGTGCCATCAGTGAGTCGGCAGGGGGGGACATTCAGTACTTC.

The chain has TRBV3-1 (or the pseudogene TRBV3-2) and TRBJ2-1, with D maybe TRBD1 (6 bases). Germline CDR1 reads LGHDT; CDR2 reads YNNKEL (reference sequence). Deletions cut 8 bases from V and 10 bases from J, with 21 bases between. The CDR3 is made up of 14 amino acids. This chain's CDR3 is CASRPGIWGREQFF. In DNA form, the CDR3 reads TGTGCCAGCCGACCGGGAATCTGGGGGCGAGAGCAGTTCTTC.

The chain couples TRBV30 to TRBJ1-3, with D maybe TRBD1 (5 bases). From germline, CDR1 is GTSNPN and CDR2 SVGIG (reference sequence). The CDR3 covers 13 residues. The V and J ends lost 5 bases and 6 bases respectively, with 14 bases between them. CDR3 protein: CAWGGTGANTIYF. Written as DNA, the CDR3 is TGTGCCTGGGGGGGGACCGGCGCAAACACCATATATTTT.

V usage is TRBV11-2 and J usage is TRBJ1-3; D might be TRBD1 (6 bases). Trimming took off 5 bases at V and 2 bases at J, with 13 bases between the two ends. Per germline, CDR1 SGHAT and CDR2 FQNNGV. CDR3 length: 15 residues. The CDR3 sequence is CASSVTTGTGNTIYF. The DNA for the CDR3 is TGTGCCAGCAGCGTTACCACAGGGACTGGAAACACCATATATTTT.

The V gene is TRBV4-2, the J gene TRBJ1-4, with D hard to call. The CDR3 length is 16 residues. V was trimmed by 0 bases and J by 7 bases, leaving 15 bases between them. Germline V gene data show CDR1 as LGHNA and CDR2 as YNFKEQ. Here the CDR3 DNA reads TGTGCCAGCAGCCAAGATGAAGGACGCTTCGGTGAAAAACTGTTTTTT. Translation gives CASSQDEGRFGEKLFF.

This chain uses TRBV19 with TRBJ1-2; D remains unclear. The germline V gene encodes CDR1 LNHDA and CDR2 SQIVND (reference sequence). The length of the CDR3 is 14 residues. V was clipped by 5 bases and J by 4 bases, with 14 bases between them. CDR3 amino acids: CASSVVGVAYGYTF. The CDR3 DNA reads TGTGCCAGTAGTGTGGTTGGGGTTGCCTATGGCTACACCTTC.

This clone was counted a single time. The chain has TRBV25-1 and TRBJ1-1, with D tentatively TRBD1 (6 bases). V lost 3 bases to trimming and J lost 8 bases, with 16 bases between them. The CDR3 length is 14 residues. Germline-derived CDR1 and CDR2 are MGHDK and SYGVNS. The CDR3 nucleotides are TGTGCCAGCAGTGACTCCGACAGGCGCGACGAAGCTTTCTTT. It specifies CASSDSDRRDEAFF.

The chain joins TRBV9 to TRBJ2-3, with 9 positions matching TRBD2. After removal of 0 bases from V and 4 bases from J, the junction contained 6 bases not matched to a gene. Germline V gene data show CDR1 as SGDLS and CDR2 as YYNGEE. The CDR3 is 16 residues long. The CDR3 is CASSVGVAGAPDTQYF. The CDR3, as DNA: TGTGCCAGCAGCGTAGGAGTAGCGGGAGCACCAGATACGCAGTATTTT.

V gene TRBV11-2 combines with J gene TRBJ1-2, with TRBD1 matching over 8 bases. This CDR3 contains 15 residues. Germline V gene lookup returns CDR1 SGHAT and CDR2 FQNNGV. The V segment lost 8 bases and the J segment 8 bases; nucleotides outside the gene matches: 16. CDR3 protein: CASGLDRGLPGGYTF. In DNA form, the CDR3 reads TGTGCCAGCGGACTAGACAGGGGACTACCTGGGGGCTACACCTTC.

V and J are TRBV6-5 and TRBJ2-2; TRBD2 matches at 14 bases. The germline V gene has CDR1 MNHEY and CDR2 SVGAGI. The CDR3 extends over 16 amino acids. Germline trimming cut 4 bases from V and 5 bases from J; bases unmatched to any gene: 3. Written as DNA, the CDR3 is TGTGCCAGCAGTTGGGGACTAGCGGGAGAGACCGGGGAGCTGTTTTTT. It translates to CASSWGLAGETGELFF.

This chain links TRBV29-1 with TRBJ1-5; D gene ambiguous. Trimming took off 6 bases at V and 6 bases at J, with 15 bases between the two ends. CDR3 length: 13 amino acids. Germline CDR1 is SQVTM and CDR2 is ANQGSEA. The CDR3 DNA sequence: TGCAGCGTGCAGCCTTCGGAGAGTCAGCCCCAGCATTTT. Amino acid sequence: CSVQPSESQPQHF.

V usage is TRBV12-5 and J usage is TRBJ1-1, with D tentatively TRBD1 (6 bases). V gave up 3 bases and J gave up 5 bases, with 7 bases separating them. This CDR3 spans 12 amino acids. Germline loops: CDR1 LGHNT, CDR2 FRNRAP. The CDR3 here is CASGFGQTEAFF. CDR3 nucleotide sequence: TGTGCTAGTGGTTTCGGACAGACTGAAGCTTTCTTT.

The rearrangement uses TRBV2 and TRBJ2-7; the D is unclear. The CDR3 contains 11 residues. Per germline, CDR1 SNHLY and CDR2 FYNNEI. V shed 5 bases and J shed 3 bases, with 5 bases lying between them. CDR3 DNA sequence: TGTGCCAGCAGTCTCTACTACGAGCAGTACTTC. Amino acid sequence: CASSLYYEQYF. Combining the CDR3 with reference TRBV2 and TRBJ2-7 gives the whole variable domain EPEVTQTPSHQVTQMGQEVILRCVPISNHLYFYWYRQILGQKVEFLVSFYNNEISEKSEIFDDQFSVERPDGSNFTLKIRSTKLEDSAMYFCASSLYYEQYFGPGTRLTVT.

This clone showed up just once. The V gene is TRBV25-1, the J gene TRBJ2-1, with 8 bases lining up with TRBD1. The trim removed 7 bases at V and 7 bases at J, leaving 6 bases unmatched. Germline CDR1 is MGHDK and CDR2 is SYGVNS. The CDR3 is 13 residues long. CDR3 loop: CASTPGGENEQFF. CDR3 sequence (DNA): TGTGCCAGCACCCCAGGGGGCGAAAATGAGCAGTTCTTC.

The chain is built from TRBV7-9 and TRBJ2-1; 9 bases agree with TRBD2. Germline trimming cut 2 bases from V and 7 bases from J; bases unmatched to any gene: 9. Germline V gene data show CDR1 as SEHNR and CDR2 as FQNEAQ (reference sequence). This CDR3 contains 16 residues. The CDR3 nucleotides are TGTGCCAGCAGCTTATGGCGGGAGGGGTCTCGGAATGAGCAGTTCTTC. Translation gives CASSLWREGSRNEQFF.

The chain carries TRBV7-9 and TRBJ1-1; no clear D. The germline gives CDR1 SEHNR, CDR2 FQNEAQ (reference sequence). This CDR3 has 13 amino acids. Trimming took 6 bases from V and 0 from J, leaving 8 bases between them. The CDR3 nucleotides read TGTGCCAGCAGTGCGGCCTTGAACACTGAAGCTTTCTTT. This codes for CASSAALNTEAFF.

This rearrangement joins TRBV5-6 to TRBJ1-4; 8 nucleotides agree with TRBD1. Trimming removed 0 bases from V and 7 bases from J; junction bases left unmatched: 11. The CDR3 has 17 amino acids. CDR1 and CDR2 from the germline V gene are SGHDT and YYEEEE. The CDR3 coding sequence is TGTGCCAGCAGCTTGGGTCAGGGGGCGCCCGGTGGTGAAAAACTGTTTTTT. This sequence encodes CASSLGQGAPGGEKLFF. The full variable domain, with the rest looked up from reference TRBV5-6 and TRBJ1-4, is DAGVTQSPTHLIKTRGQQVTLRCSPKSGHDTVSWYQQALGQGPQFIFQYYEEEERQRGNFPDRFSGHQFPNYSSELNVNALLLGDSALYLCASSLGQGAPGGEKLFFGSGTQLSVL.

The chain joins TRBV4-1 to TRBJ2-5, with 13 nucleotides matching TRBD2. The V gene end was trimmed by 0 bases and the J gene end by 5 bases; junction bases not matched to a gene: 6. The CDR3 sequence is 17 residues long. Germline V lookup: CDR1 MGHRA, CDR2 YSYEKL. The DNA for the CDR3 is TGCGCCAGCAGCCAAGAAGGACTAGCGGGGGCGAGGGAGACCCAGTACTTC. This sequence encodes CASSQEGLAGARETQYF.

V is TRBV19 and J is TRBJ1-4, with unresolved D. The CDR3 spans 15 residues. V dropped 5 bases and J dropped 3 bases, with 13 bases sitting between them. Looked up from germline, CDR1 is LNHDA and CDR2 is SQIVND (reference sequence). The CDR3 region is CASSAHDTSNEKLFF. In DNA form, the CDR3 reads TGTGCCAGTAGTGCGCACGACACATCTAATGAAAAACTGTTTTTT.

The rearrangement joins TRBV30 to TRBJ1-1; D ambiguous. CDR1 and CDR2 (germline): GTSNPN, SVGIG (reference sequence). V lost 6 bases to trimming and J lost 4 bases, with 18 bases between them. The CDR3 totals 14 residues. CDR3 loop: CACLLVGRATEAFF. As DNA, the CDR3 is TGTGCCTGTCTTTTAGTGGGGAGGGCCACTGAAGCTTTCTTT.

The chain couples TRBV5-1 to TRBJ1-1; 10 bases match TRBD1. The V segment lost 5 bases and the J segment 1 base; nucleotides outside the gene matches: 5. In germline, CDR1 is SGHRS, CDR2 YFSETQ. The length of the CDR3 is 15 residues. This CDR3 is CASRTGGRGNTEAFF. The CDR3 coding sequence is TGCGCCAGCAGGACAGGGGGCCGAGGGAACACTGAAGCTTTCTTT. The variable domain in full, with the rest retrieved from reference TRBV5-1 and TRBJ1-1, is KAGVTQTPRYLIKTRGQQVTLSCSPISGHRSVSWYQQTPGQGLQFLFEYFSETQRNKGNFPGRFSGRQFSNSRSEMNVSTLELGDSALYLCASRTGGRGNTEAFFGQGTRLTVV.

J is TRBJ2-7 and V is TRBV7-2; TRBD2 might be the D (5 bases). The CDR3 runs 14 residues. V dropped 4 bases and J dropped 5 bases, with 15 bases sitting between them. Germline assignment: CDR1 SGHTA and CDR2 FQGNSA. CDR3 in DNA: TGTGCCAGCAGCTCCATCACTAGTAATCACGAGCAGTACTTC. Translation gives CASSSITSNHEQYF.

The V gene is TRBV2, the J gene TRBJ2-5; 8 nucleotides match TRBD1. V gave up 7 bases and J gave up 5 bases; unmatched junction bases: 9. The CDR3 contains 14 residues. The germline V gene encodes CDR1 SNHLY and CDR2 FYNNEI. CDR3 protein: CASKQGAPGETQYF. The CDR3 nucleotides read TGTGCCAGCAAGCAGGGGGCGCCGGGGGAGACCCAGTACTTC.

This sequence joins TRBV5-8 and TRBJ2-3; 7 bases agree with TRBD1. Germline CDR1 and CDR2: SGHTS and YDEGEE. Losses at the gene ends were 4 bases for V and 2 bases for J; bases not matched to a gene: 7. This CDR3 is built from 15 residues. This chain's CDR3 is CASSQGGQITDTQYF. The CDR3 nucleotides are TGTGCCAGCAGCCAAGGGGGCCAGATCACAGATACGCAGTATTTT.